This T cell receptor beta chain was identified in a study of T cell changes during pregnancy in multiple sclerosis. Germline V lookup: CDR1 LNHDA, CDR2 SQIVND (reference sequence). The CDR3 totals 15 residues. J lost 3 bases, V lost 7 bases, and 8 bases had no gene match. Libraries were prepared by immunoSEQ multiplex PCR; TCRdb keeps only in-frame clonotypes and omits some of them. The sample contains 45,000 or so clones, approximately 91% of which appear only once. The origin of this receptor is a female donor with multiple sclerosis, enrolled in a pregnancy study. Sequencing was performed on CD8+ T cells from peripheral blood mononuclear cells, taken after pregnancy. V and J are TRBV19 and TRBJ2-1, with TRBD2 identical over 8 bases. The CDR3 reads CASTPGGSVYNEQFF. CDR3 nucleotide sequence: TGTGCCAGTACCCCGGGGGGGTCGGTCTACAATGAGCAGTTCTTC.